These 8 T cell receptor beta chains were all obtained from the same sample, sequenced in a study of early T cells in non-severe SARS-CoV-2 infection. TCRdb passed the 5' RACE reads through MiXCR, listing each CDR3 protein once. Here the sample spans 68,000 or so distinct CDR3 sequences, 10% to 15% being singletons. Source material: whole blood. All receptors derive from an adult who was a healthcare worker with PCR-confirmed SARS-CoV-2 infection or an uninfected control (not recorded which).

There are many counts of this clonotype. The rearrangement uses TRBV12-3 or TRBV12-4 and TRBJ2-6; no reliable D call. This CDR3 spans 15 amino acids. V was shortened by 8 bases and J by 0 bases, with 11 bases between the two germline ends. DNA for the CDR3: TGTGCCAGCTCCTTGGCGAACTCTGGGGCCAACGTCCTGACTTTC. Translating it yields CASSLANSGANVLTF.

V is TRBV9 and J is TRBJ2-5; 13 bases are a match to TRBD2. The germline CDR1 and CDR2 sequences are SGDLS and YYNGEE. The CDR3 contains 15 residues. The J segment lost 5 bases and the V segment lost 1 base, leaving 2 bases of the junction unmatched. Here the CDR3 reads CASSVTSGGAETQYF. The CDR3 DNA reads TGTGCCAGCAGCGTAACTAGCGGGGGGGCTGAGACCCAGTACTTC.

The sample holds a few counts of this clonotype. J is TRBJ2-1 and V is TRBV7-3, with TRBD2 matching 7 bases. The germline V gene encodes CDR1 SGHTA and CDR2 FQGTGA. Germline trimming cut 3 bases from V and 4 bases from J; bases unmatched to any gene: 0. The CDR3 sequence is 13 residues long. The chain's CDR3 is CASSFGRYNEQFF. The CDR3 nucleotides are TGTGCCAGCAGCTTCGGGAGGTACAATGAGCAGTTCTTC.

This clonotype was seen a handful of times. The rearrangement joins TRBV11-3 to TRBJ2-7; D is undetermined. The CDR3 consists of 13 residues. CDR1 is SGHNT, CDR2 YENEEA, per germline. Trimming removed 1 base at V and 0 bases at J, with 4 bases between. CDR3 nucleotides: TGTGCCAGCAGCTTAGGGAACTCCTACGAGCAGTACTTC. Its protein is CASSLGNSYEQYF.

This clonotype was counted ten times or more. This chain connects TRBV12-3 or TRBV12-4 to TRBJ1-6; no firm D call. Trimming removed 2 bases from V and 9 bases from J, with 14 bases in between. The CDR3 is 15 amino acids. Here the CDR3 reads CASSLSRPIGSPLHF. In DNA form, the CDR3 reads TGTGCCAGCAGTTTAAGCAGGCCGATCGGTTCACCCCTCCACTTT.

This clonotype has a count of ten or more. The genes are TRBV7-7 and TRBJ2-5; D uncertain. Per the germline V gene, CDR1 is SSHAT and CDR2 is FNYEAQ (reference sequence). This CDR3 is 12 amino acids long. Trimming cost V 4 bases and J 5 bases, with 8 bases left between them. CDR3 nucleotide sequence: TGTGCCAGCAGCTCCGGCAGCGAGACCCAGTACTTC. As protein: CASSSGSETQYF.

On this clonotype: A read error may be the cause here, since a much bigger clone is one base away. The chain combines TRBV9 with TRBJ2-3; D unresolved. The CDR3 loop spans 12 amino acids. Germline lookup yields CDR1 SGDLS and CDR2 YYNGEE. V was trimmed by 0 bases and J by 4 bases, leaving 3 bases between them. For the CDR3, the DNA is TGTGCCAGCAGCGTAGGCTCAGATACGCAGTATTTT. It codes for CASSVGSDTQYF.

In this sample, this clonotype turned up many times. The J gene is TRBJ1-2, the V gene TRBV20-1, with unresolved D. Deletions cut 3 bases from V and 2 bases from J, with 7 bases between. Germline V lookup: CDR1 DFQATT, CDR2 SNEGSKA (reference sequence). The CDR3 length is 12 residues. The CDR3: CSARMGNYGYTF. CDR3 nucleotides: TGCAGTGCTAGGATGGGGAACTATGGCTACACCTTC.